The source of this TCR beta chain is a study of T cell repertoires in cytomegalovirus infection. Study context: It was the public TCR beta signatures that indicated both CMV infection and matching HLA type.

TCRdb processed the reads anew with MiXCR; each CDR3 protein has one entry. The data show about 740,000 distinct CDR3 sequences, 35% seen once. General study points: Totalled public TCR beta family frequency picked out people who carried CMV plus the relevant HLA. Dominating the ex vivo response were TCR beta clonotypes that were CMV-specific and HLA-C-restricted.

In the case of this clonotype: Its specificity is unknown.

After removal of 3 bases from V and 1 base from J, the junction contained 8 bases not matched to a gene. The CDR3 extends over 16 amino acids. Looked up from germline, CDR1 is DFQATT and CDR2 is SNEGSKA (reference sequence). The V gene is TRBV20-1, the J gene TRBJ2-7; 11 bases map to TRBD2. The TCR sequence derives from a human donor in good health (CMV status not recorded). Some clones in this sample may be carry-over from other donors' samples. Sequenced input: PBMCs. CDR3 DNA: TGCAGTGCTAGTCACGGACTAGCGGGTATATCCTACGAGCAGTACTTC. It codes for CSASHGLAGISYEQYF.